This T cell receptor (beta chain) was documented in a study of cytomegalovirus exposure and HLA in healthy donors. This CDR3 comprises 18 residues. The V gene's germline CDR1 is SNHLY and CDR2 FYNNEI. J gave up 5 bases and V 2 bases, and 15 bases lay outside the gene matches. The protocol was immunoSEQ multiplex PCR, while the TCRdb copy is restricted to in-frame clones and leaves out a portion. The top ten hold about 7.2% of the sample, which has 180,000 or so clones, approximately 86% seen once. The rearrangement uses TRBV2 and TRBJ2-5, with 9 bases lining up with TRBD2. The sample was PBMCs. This TCR was recovered from a man aged 25 to 40 in good health and CMV-seropositive. CDR3 DNA sequence: TGTGCCAGCAGTGAATCGGATGTGGCGGGAGGGCCATCGGAGACCCAGTACTTC. Protein product: CASSESDVAGGPSETQYF.